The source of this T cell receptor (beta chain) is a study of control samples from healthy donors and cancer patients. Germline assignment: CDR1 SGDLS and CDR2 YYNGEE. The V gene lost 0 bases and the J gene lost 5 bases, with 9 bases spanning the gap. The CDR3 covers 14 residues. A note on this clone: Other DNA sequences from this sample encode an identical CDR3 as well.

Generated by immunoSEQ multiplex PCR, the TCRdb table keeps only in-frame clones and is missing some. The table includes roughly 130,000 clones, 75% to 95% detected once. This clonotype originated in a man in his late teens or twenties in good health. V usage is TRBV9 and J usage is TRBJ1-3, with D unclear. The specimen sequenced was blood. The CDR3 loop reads CASSVGQARNTIYF. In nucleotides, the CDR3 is TGTGCCAGCAGCGTAGGACAAGCTCGAAACACCATATATTTT.